The 14 T cell receptor beta chains presented below share a single source sample, sequenced in a study of blood T cells in healthy people across ages. The use of a sample-barcoded 5' primer and a J-beta primer mix characterized a second PCR of roughly 6 to 11 cycles. Each CDR3 protein is one row after TCRdb ran MiXCR on the 5' RACE reads. The repertoire holds roughly 1,300,000 distinct CDR3 sequences, with approximately 60% as singletons. What was sequenced was blood. Receptor source: a man between 18 and 35 years old in good health.

V gene TRBV27 combines with J gene TRBJ2-1; a weak D match, TRBD2 (6 bases). The CDR3 contains 16 residues. V was clipped by 4 bases and J by 1 base, with 14 bases between them. Germline V gene data show CDR1 as MNHEY and CDR2 as SMNVEV (reference sequence). The CDR3 DNA reads as TGTGCCAGCAGTTCCCTTAAAGGGAGGTCCTACAATGAGCAGTTCTTC. It codes for CASSSLKGRSYNEQFF.

About this clonotype itself: One junction end disagrees with the germline gene, perhaps due to a read error. The V and J genes are TRBV7-7 and TRBJ2-1; 9 bases map to TRBD1. This CDR3 has 14 residues. Looked up from germline, CDR1 is SSHAT and CDR2 is FNYEAQ (reference sequence). The CDR3 spells CASSLSGQGGEQFF. In DNA form, the CDR3 reads TGTGCTAGCAGCTTATCGGGACAGGGCGGTGAGCAGTTCTTC.

This clonotype appeared a few times. The chain recombines TRBV29-1 with TRBJ2-7; TRBD2 matches at 11 bases. V was pared by 4 bases and J by 2 bases, with 13 bases of the junction left unmatched. CDR1 is SQVTM and CDR2 is ANQGSEA in the germline V gene. This CDR3 has 17 residues. For the CDR3, the DNA is TGCAGCGTTGCGGACCTTACGGGACTAGCGGACCCCTACGAGCAGTACTTC. It is translated as CSVADLTGLADPYEQYF.

This clonotype was recorded a few times. The chain carries TRBV29-1 and TRBJ1-1; D unresolved. Germline loops: CDR1 SQVTM, CDR2 ANQGSEA. This CDR3 region has 10 residues. V shed 7 bases and J shed 1 base, with 4 bases lying between them. The CDR3 nucleotides read TGCAGCGGTGAGAACACTGAAGCTTTCTTT. Translating gives CSGENTEAFF.

V usage is TRBV30 and J usage is TRBJ2-2; D is ambiguous. Trimming stripped 0 bases from V and 5 bases from J, with 4 bases between. The CDR3 runs to 12 residues. Germline CDR1 and CDR2: GTSNPN and SVGIG (reference sequence). The DNA for the CDR3 is TGTGCCTGGAGTGTTTATACCGGGGAGCTGTTTTTT. Its protein is CAWSVYTGELFF.

This clonotype occurred a few times. This chain's CDR3 is CASSLAEDTPYEQYF. CDR3 nucleotides: TGTGCCAGCAGTTTAGCCGAGGACACACCCTACGAGCAGTACTTC. V is TRBV12-3 or TRBV12-4 and J is TRBJ2-7, with TRBD1 as a possible D gene (5 bases). The CDR3 length is 15 residues. V shed 0 bases and J shed 2 bases, with 11 bases lying between them.

The genes are TRBV15 and TRBJ1-5; D not resolved. The CDR3 is 16 amino acids. Germline V gives CDR1 LNHNV, CDR2 YYDKDF (reference sequence). V was clipped by 2 bases and J by 4 bases, with 15 bases between them. CDR3 loop: CATSRTRYQINQPQHF. In DNA form, the CDR3 reads TGTGCCACCAGCAGAACGAGGTACCAGATTAATCAGCCCCAGCATTTT.

The CDR3 region has the DNA TGTGCCATCAGTGATTCCGACAGGGGAACCACAGATACGCAGTATTTT. Translated, it gives CAISDSDRGTTDTQYF. This chain links TRBV10-3 with TRBJ2-3, with 8 bases fitting TRBD1. The CDR3 length is 16 residues. Losses at the gene ends were 3 bases for V and 2 bases for J; bases not matched to a gene: 7. Per the germline V gene, CDR1 is ENHRY and CDR2 is SYGVKD.

This chain joins TRBV20-1 and TRBJ2-5; D is unclear. CDR3 length: 12 amino acids. Germline V gives CDR1 DFQATT, CDR2 SNEGSKA (reference sequence). V was cut by 3 bases and J by 2 bases, with 7 bases left in between. The CDR3 nucleotides are TGCAGTGCTAGTCGCCGTCAAGAGACCCAGTACTTC. This codes for CSASRRQETQYF.

In this sample, this clonotype turned up many times. Germline and junction disagree at one end, which may indicate a read error. The chain carries TRBV4-1 and TRBJ2-7; 8 nucleotides match TRBD1. Germline V gene data show CDR1 as MGHRA and CDR2 as YSYEKL. CDR3 length equals 14 residues. CDR3 loop: CASSHGQGSYEQYF. CDR3 in DNA: TGTGCCAGCAGCCATGGACAGGGATCCTACGAGCAGTACTTC.

The V call is TRBV7-2, the J call TRBJ1-2; D is perhaps TRBD1 (6 bases). The CDR3 sequence is 15 residues long. Trimming stripped 1 base from V and 3 bases from J, with 12 bases between. Per the germline V gene, CDR1 is SGHTA and CDR2 is FQGNSA. CDR3 DNA sequence: TGTGCCAGCAGCTTAGTGGGGGCTGCAGACTATGGCTACACCTTC. Translating it yields CASSLVGAADYGYTF.

This clonotype was seen more than once but under ten times. The chain carries TRBV4-1 and TRBJ2-3; TRBD2 aligns across 12 bases. This CDR3 comprises 17 residues. Trimming at V came to 3 bases and at J to 6 bases, leaving 10 bases not matched to a gene. Germline V CDR1 and CDR2: MGHRA, YSYEKL. The DNA of the CDR3 is TGCGCCAGCAGCCACCTCGGACTAGCGGGGATTTTGGATACGCAGTATTTT. This translates into CASSHLGLAGILDTQYF.

The rearrangement joins TRBV11-3 to TRBJ2-1; D not certain. This CDR3 contains 16 residues. Trimming removed 5 bases at V and 2 bases at J, with 16 bases between. CDR1 SGHNT and CDR2 YENEEA come from the germline V gene. In DNA form, the CDR3 reads TGTGCCAGCAGCGGAACTGACTTGGGCCCCTACAATGAGCAGTTCTTC. Translating it yields CASSGTDLGPYNEQFF.

This clonotype was seen once. The chain links TRBV27 to TRBJ2-5, with TRBD2 matching over 7 bases. CDR3 size: 12 residues. Looked up from germline, CDR1 is MNHEY and CDR2 is SMNVEV (reference sequence). The V and J ends lost 7 bases and 5 bases, in that order; junction bases with no gene match: 4. The CDR3 nucleotides are TGTGCCAGCATTGGGGAGGGGGAGACCCAGTACTTC. Its translation: CASIGEGETQYF.